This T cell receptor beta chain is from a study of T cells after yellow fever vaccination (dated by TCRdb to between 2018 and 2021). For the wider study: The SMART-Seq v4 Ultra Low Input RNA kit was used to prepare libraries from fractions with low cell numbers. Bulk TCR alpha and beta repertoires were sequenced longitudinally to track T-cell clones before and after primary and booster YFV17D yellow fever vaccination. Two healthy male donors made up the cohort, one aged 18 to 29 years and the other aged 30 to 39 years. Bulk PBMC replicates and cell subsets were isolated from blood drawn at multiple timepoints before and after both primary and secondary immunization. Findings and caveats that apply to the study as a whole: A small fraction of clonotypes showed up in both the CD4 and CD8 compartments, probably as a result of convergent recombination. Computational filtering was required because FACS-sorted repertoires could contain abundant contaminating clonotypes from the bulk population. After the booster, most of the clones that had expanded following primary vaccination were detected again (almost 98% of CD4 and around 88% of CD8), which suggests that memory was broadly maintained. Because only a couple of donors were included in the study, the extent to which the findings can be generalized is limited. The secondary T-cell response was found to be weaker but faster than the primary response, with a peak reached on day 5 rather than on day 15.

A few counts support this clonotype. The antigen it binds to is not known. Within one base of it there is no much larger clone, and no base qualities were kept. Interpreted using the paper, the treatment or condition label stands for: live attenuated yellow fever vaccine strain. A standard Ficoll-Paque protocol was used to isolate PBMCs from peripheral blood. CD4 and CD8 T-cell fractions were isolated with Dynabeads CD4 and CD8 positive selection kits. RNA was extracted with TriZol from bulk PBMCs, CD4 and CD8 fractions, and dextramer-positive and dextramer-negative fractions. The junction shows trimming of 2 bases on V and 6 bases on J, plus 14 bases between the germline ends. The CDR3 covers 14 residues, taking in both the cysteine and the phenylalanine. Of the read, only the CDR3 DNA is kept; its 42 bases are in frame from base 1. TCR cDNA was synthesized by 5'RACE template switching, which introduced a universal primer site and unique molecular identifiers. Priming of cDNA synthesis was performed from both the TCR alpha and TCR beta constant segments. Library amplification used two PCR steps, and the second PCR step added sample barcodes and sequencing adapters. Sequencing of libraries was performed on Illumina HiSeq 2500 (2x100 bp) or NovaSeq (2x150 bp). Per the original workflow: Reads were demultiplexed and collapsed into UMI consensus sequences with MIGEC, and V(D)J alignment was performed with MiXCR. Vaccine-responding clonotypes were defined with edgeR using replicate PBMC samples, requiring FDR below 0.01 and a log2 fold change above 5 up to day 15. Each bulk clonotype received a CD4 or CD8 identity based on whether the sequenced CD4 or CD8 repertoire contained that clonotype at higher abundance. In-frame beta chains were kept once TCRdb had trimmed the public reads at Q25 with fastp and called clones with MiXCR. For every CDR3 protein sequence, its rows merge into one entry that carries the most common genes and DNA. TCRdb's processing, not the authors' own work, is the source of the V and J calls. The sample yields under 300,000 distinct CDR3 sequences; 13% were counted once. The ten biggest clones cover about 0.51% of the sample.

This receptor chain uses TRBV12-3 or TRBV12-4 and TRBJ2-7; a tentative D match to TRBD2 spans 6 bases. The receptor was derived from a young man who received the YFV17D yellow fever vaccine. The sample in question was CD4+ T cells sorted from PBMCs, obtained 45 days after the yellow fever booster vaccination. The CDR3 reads CASSLSTQGGEQYF. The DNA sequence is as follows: TGTGCCAGCAGTTTAAGTACCCAGGGAGGCGAGCAGTACTTC.